The 23 T cell receptor beta chains below all came from one sample that was sequenced in a study of T-cell reconstitution after alpha-beta-depleted transplantation in children. Unique molecular identifiers were incorporated during preparation of the TCRbeta library. Via MiXCR, TCRdb re-called the PCR reads, giving one row per CDR3 protein. This table holds over 100,000 distinct CDR3 sequences, 10% found once. The sequenced sample was PBMCs, obtained before TCRalphabeta/CD19-depleted stem cell transplant. These receptors originate from a boy younger than 10 with acute lymphoblastic leukemia, due to receive a stem cell transplant.

This clonotype was seen at least ten times. The rearrangement uses TRBV5-1 and TRBJ2-2; no firm D call. The CDR3 is made up of 15 amino acids. Trimming took 3 bases from V and 0 from J, leaving 9 bases between them. CDR1 and CDR2 (germline): SGHRS, YFSETQ. The CDR3 protein is CASSYPGTNTGELFF. CDR3 DNA: TGCGCCAGCAGCTATCCGGGTACGAACACCGGGGAGCTGTTTTTT.

This chain connects TRBV20-1 to TRBJ2-1, with D possibly TRBD2 on 6 matching bases. Germline V gene sequence: CDR1 DFQATT, CDR2 SNEGSKA (reference sequence). This CDR3 has 15 amino acids. The ends were cut back, 0 bases at V and 8 bases at J, with 17 bases in the middle. The CDR3 reads CSAREDLGLNHEQFF. The CDR3 DNA reads as TGCAGTGCTAGAGAGGACTTGGGACTGAACCATGAGCAGTTCTTC.

Comments on this clonotype: An end of the junction does not agree with germline; a read error may underlie this. The chain has TRBV7-9 and TRBJ2-1; no clear D gene. The length of the CDR3 is 12 residues. Germline V lookup: CDR1 SEHNR, CDR2 FQNEAQ (reference sequence). In nucleotides, the CDR3 is TGTGCCAGCAGCGCCCCTTACAATGGGCAGTTCTTC. This codes for CASSAPYNGQFF. The entire variable domain, with the rest obtained from reference TRBV7-9 and TRBJ2-1, is as follows: DTGVSQNPRHKITKRGQNVTFRCDPISEHNRLYWYRQTLGQGPEFLTYFQNEAQLEKSRLLSDRFSAERPKGSFSTLEIQRTEQGDSAMYLCASSAPYNGQFFGPGTRLTVL.

J is TRBJ2-1 and V is TRBV4-2; D is perhaps TRBD1 or TRBD2 (6 bases each). CDR3 length: 17 amino acids. V was shortened by 10 bases and J by 6 bases, with 28 bases between the two germline ends. Germline assignment: CDR1 LGHNA and CDR2 YNFKEQ. The CDR3 bases are TGTGCCATGGGCTTCGGGGGCCTGGGGATATTAGGCAATGAGCAGTTCTTC. Its translation: CAMGFGGLGILGNEQFF.

By sample fraction, this clonotype is medium-sized (0.01 to 0.1%). This chain uses TRBV12-3 or TRBV12-4 with TRBJ2-1, with unresolved D. The ends were cut back, 3 bases at V and 6 bases at J, with 12 bases in the middle. This CDR3 comprises 14 residues. The CDR3 DNA is TGTGCCAGCAGTTTGTCACAAGGTGGCAATGAGCAGTTCTTC. It is translated as CASSLSQGGNEQFF.

This clonotype was seen more than once but under ten times. This chain connects TRBV5-1 to TRBJ2-3, with D perhaps matching TRBD1 (5 bases). The germline V gene encodes CDR1 SGHRS and CDR2 YFSETQ. Trimming pared 4 bases from V and 2 bases from J, leaving 11 bases between. CDR3 length: 14 amino acids. CDR3 protein: CASSPDTFTDTQYF. Written as DNA, the CDR3 is TGCGCCAGCAGCCCGGACACGTTCACAGATACGCAGTATTTT.

This chain links TRBV7-8 with TRBJ2-1; 9 bases match TRBD2. The V and J ends lost 4 bases and 5 bases, in that order; junction bases with no gene match: 6. Germline V CDR1 and CDR2: SGHVS, FQNEAQ. The CDR3 runs 15 residues. The CDR3 sequence is CASSSRTSVNNEQFF. In DNA, the CDR3 is TGTGCCAGCAGCTCCAGGACTAGCGTTAACAATGAGCAGTTCTTC.

The chain is built from TRBV20-1 and TRBJ2-7; 7 bases match TRBD2. J gave up 3 bases and V 6 bases, and 8 bases lay outside the gene matches. Per germline, CDR1 DFQATT and CDR2 SNEGSKA (reference sequence). The CDR3 is 13 amino acids. The CDR3 DNA sequence: TGCAGTGCCTTACCGGCGGGGGACTACGAGCAGTACTTC. It encodes CSALPAGDYEQYF.

CDR3 in DNA: TGTGCCAGCAGACGGGACAGTAGCTTCTACGAGCAGTACTTC. Encoded protein: CASRRDSSFYEQYF. The chain couples TRBV2 to TRBJ2-7; TRBD1 agrees at 7 bases. The V gene end was trimmed by 6 bases and the J gene end by 3 bases; junction bases not matched to a gene: 8. The CDR3 consists of 14 residues. Germline V lookup: CDR1 SNHLY, CDR2 FYNNEI.

This clonotype was seen many times. The CDR3 nucleotides read TGCGCCAGCAGCTTTGACAGGTACCTCTACGAGCAGTACTTC. Translation gives CASSFDRYLYEQYF. The chain combines TRBV5-1 with TRBJ2-7, with a possible D match to TRBD1 (6 bases). Germline CDR1 SGHRS, CDR2 YFSETQ. V gave up 2 bases and J gave up 3 bases, with 12 bases separating them. This CDR3 spans 14 amino acids.

Many counts were recorded for this clonotype. The chain uses TRBV27 and TRBJ2-1; D gene uncertain. The ends were cut back, 10 bases at V and 0 bases at J, with 7 bases in the middle. Germline V gene data show CDR1 as MNHEY and CDR2 as SMNVEV (reference sequence). This CDR3 is built from 12 residues. The CDR3 reads CATTASYNEQFF. CDR3 coding DNA: TGTGCCACCACTGCCTCCTACAATGAGCAGTTCTTC.

Ten or more counts support this clonotype. An end of the junction differs from the germline gene, which may be a read error. The CDR3 DNA is TGCAGTGCTAGAGAACCTCGGCGAGGGGAATTT. Amino acid sequence: CSAREPRRGEF. This rearrangement joins TRBV20-1 to TRBJ1-1; D possibly corresponds to TRBD1 (5 bases). This CDR3 spans 11 amino acids. CDR1 DFQATT and CDR2 SNEGSKA come from the germline V gene (reference sequence).

This clonotype was counted only a few times. The V and J genes are TRBV20-1 and TRBJ1-6, with unresolved D. Germline CDR1 is DFQATT and CDR2 is SNEGSKA (reference sequence). The ends were cut back, 1 base at V and 0 bases at J, with 13 bases in the middle. The CDR3 spans 17 residues. The CDR3 DNA reads TGCAGTGCTAGAGCGAACTCGGCGAACTCCTATAATTCACCCCTCCACTTT. Translated, it gives CSARANSANSYNSPLHF.

This clonotype came up a few times. Germline is not matched at one junction end, which may reflect a read error. The V and J genes are TRBV2 and TRBJ2-7; D not resolved. Germline values: CDR1 SNHLY, CDR2 FYNNEI. The CDR3 sequence is 10 residues long. The CDR3 bases are TGTGCCAGCAGTGTTATGTCCCGGGACTTC. It is translated as CASSVMSRDF. The full variable domain, in which reference TRBV2 and TRBJ2-7 provide the parts outside the CDR3, is EPEVTQTPSHQVTQMGQEVILRCVPISNHLYFYWYRQILGQKVEFLVSFYNNEISEKSEIFDDQFSVERPDGSNFTLKIRSTKLEDSAMYFCASSVMSRDFGPGTRLTVT.

The chain uses TRBV5-6 and TRBJ2-7; a weak D match, TRBD2 (7 bases). There are 16 residues in the CDR3. From germline, CDR1 is SGHDT and CDR2 YYEEEE. Trimming took 4 bases from V and 4 from J, leaving 21 bases between them. CDR3: CASSTDSGGVLYEQYF. The DNA of the CDR3 is TGTGCCAGCAGCACGGACTCGGGGGGCGTCCTTTACGAGCAGTACTTC.

The chain links TRBV5-1 to TRBJ2-7; D is uncertain. The V gene lost 5 bases and the J gene lost 7 bases, with 16 bases spanning the gap. Germline loops: CDR1 SGHRS, CDR2 YFSETQ. The CDR3 has 13 residues. The CDR3 DNA reads TGCGCCAGCAGATCAGGTTTGGGGTTTGAGCAGTACTTC. Amino acid sequence: CASRSGLGFEQYF.

The rearrangement uses TRBV27 and TRBJ1-5; no definite D call. Germline V lookup: CDR1 MNHEY, CDR2 SMNVEV (reference sequence). V dropped 5 bases and J dropped 9 bases, with 17 bases sitting between them. The CDR3 spans 14 residues. CDR3 residues: CASSPTHDAGPQHF. The CDR3 region has the DNA TGTGCCAGCAGTCCTACCCACGACGCCGGGCCCCAGCATTTT.

The chain couples TRBV19 to TRBJ1-1; D remains unclear. This CDR3 has 16 amino acids. The germline V and J ends were trimmed by 0 bases and 5 bases, with 16 bases remaining between them. Germline V gene sequence: CDR1 LNHDA, CDR2 SQIVND (reference sequence). The CDR3 sequence: CASSIDPSWILTEAFF. Written as DNA, the CDR3 is TGTGCCAGTAGTATAGATCCCTCTTGGATCCTGACTGAAGCTTTCTTT.

V and J are TRBV5-1 and TRBJ1-1; 9 bases align to TRBD1. This CDR3 has 15 residues. Germline CDR1 is SGHRS and CDR2 is YFSETQ. The junction had 8 bases not matched to a gene; V was cut back by 3 bases and J by 5 bases. CDR3 sequence reads: CASSSTQGASTEAFF. CDR3 nucleotides: TGCGCCAGCAGCTCCACACAGGGGGCGAGTACTGAAGCTTTCTTT. The whole variable domain, remainder taken from reference TRBV5-1 and TRBJ1-1, is KAGVTQTPRYLIKTRGQQVTLSCSPISGHRSVSWYQQTPGQGLQFLFEYFSETQRNKGNFPGRFSGRQFSNSRSEMNVSTLELGDSALYLCASSSTQGASTEAFFGQGTRLTVV.

This clonotype was recorded many times. J is TRBJ2-1 and V is TRBV6-8; no clear D. V was cut by 6 bases and J by 3 bases, with 15 bases left in between. The CDR3 has 15 amino acids. Germline loops: CDR1 MNHGY, CDR2 SAAAGT. The CDR3 region is CASSYATLFYNEQFF. DNA for the CDR3: TGTGCCAGCAGCTATGCCACCCTCTTCTACAATGAGCAGTTCTTC.

The sample holds a few counts of this clonotype. CDR3 nucleotide sequence: TGTGCCATCGGGGGACAGGCTGCGAACACCGGGGAGCTGTTTTTT. The encoded protein is CAIGGQAANTGELFF. The chain links TRBV10-3 to TRBJ2-2, with 8 bases matching TRBD1. The CDR3 is 15 residues long. Germline CDR1 reads ENHRY; CDR2 reads SYGVKD. V gave up 8 bases and J gave up 0 bases; unmatched junction bases: 5.

This clonotype came up a few times. This chain connects TRBV30 to TRBJ2-7, with 8 bases matching TRBD2. Germline assignment: CDR1 GTSNPN and CDR2 SVGIG (reference sequence). V shed 2 bases and J 7 bases; nucleotides not matched to a gene: 7. The CDR3 contains 13 residues. The CDR3 DNA is TGTGCCTGGAGTAAAGCGGGAGTATGGGAGCAGTACTTC. This encodes CAWSKAGVWEQYF. The complete variable domain, with remaining parts taken from reference TRBV30 and TRBJ2-7, reads SQTIHQWPATLVQPVGSPLSLECTVEGTSNPNLYWYRQAAGRGLQLLFYSVGIGQISSEVPQNLSASRPQDRQFILSSKKLLLSDSGFYLCAWSKAGVWEQYFGPGTRLTVT.

The chain has TRBV20-1 and TRBJ2-1; D may be TRBD1 (5 bases). From germline, CDR1 is DFQATT and CDR2 SNEGSKA (reference sequence). With 1 base removed from V and 2 bases from J, the gap between germline ends came to 18 bases. This CDR3 has 17 residues. CDR3 sequence (DNA): TGCAGTGCTAGAGTCAGGGCTAGTATAGGTCCCTACAATGAGCAGTTCTTC. This encodes CSARVRASIGPYNEQFF.